These T cell receptor beta chains were read from a single sample in a study of blood T cells in healthy people across ages. TCRdb used MiXCR to reprocess the 5' RACE reads, holding one entry per CDR3 protein. The table records roughly 1.6 million distinct CDR3 sequences, roughly 32% of them present only once. The sequenced sample was blood. The receptor set was obtained from a young woman in good health. Both conserved end residues are part of each CDR3. The D gene is left open where the match is weak. Clone size is stated in some rows and not others, as once, few, many or a class when expanded.

j_call v_call clone_size d_call cdr3_nt cdr3_aa
TRBJ1-1 TRBV27 few - TGTGCCAGCAGTTCGAGGGGACATGTCGACACTGAAGCTTTCTTT CASSSRGHVDTEAFF
TRBJ2-3 TRBV2 - - TGTGCCAGCATTCTCCGGGGGACGTCGGATACGCAGTATTTT CASILRGTSDTQYF
TRBJ2-7 TRBV30 few TRBD2 TGTGCCTGGAGTCCGCGCGGGGGGCAGTACTTC CAWSPRGGQYF
TRBJ1-2 TRBV7-9 few - TGTGCCAGCAGCTTAGAGGGGGTTGCTGGCTACACCTTC CASSLEGVAGYTF
TRBJ2-5 TRBV25-1 few - TGTGCCAGCAGTGAATCCCCTTTGGAGACCCAGTACTTC CASSESPLETQYF
TRBJ2-6 TRBV7-9 - - TGTGCCAGCAGCTTAGGTTTCTTGGGGGCCAACGTCCTGACTTTC CASSLGFLGANVLTF
TRBJ1-2 TRBV6-1 few - TGTGCCAGCAGTGAGACACCCTACTATGGCTACACCTTC CASSETPYYGYTF
TRBJ1-5 TRBV6-1 - - TGTGCCAGCAGGGAAACACCGAACAATCAGCCCCAGCATTTT CASRETPNNQPQHF
TRBJ1-1 TRBV27 - - TGTGCCAGCAGGGTGGGGGGGGCTGCTGAAGCTTTCTTT CASRVGGAAEAFF
TRBJ1-2 TRBV4-1 - - TGCGCCAGCAGCCAAAATAAAACAGCCTATTCTGGCTACACCTTC CASSQNKTAYSGYTF
TRBJ1-3 TRBV7-2 - - TGTGCCAGCAGCTCCTGGTCGTCTGGAAACACCATATATTTT CASSSWSSGNTIYF
TRBJ2-2 TRBV6-1 few TRBD2 TGTGCCAGCAAGGTGACTAGCGGGAGTGTGGGCACCGGGGAGCTGTTTTTT CASKVTSGSVGTGELFF
TRBJ2-1 TRBV5-6 few TRBD2 TGTGCCAGCAGCTTGGGCGGGAGTGGTGAGCAGTTCTTC CASSLGGSGEQFF
TRBJ2-7 TRBV4-2 - - TGTGCCAGCAGCCAGGTTCCTGGGGGCTCCTACGAGCAGTACTTC CASSQVPGGSYEQYF
TRBJ1-1 TRBV18 few - TGTGCCAGCTCGCATACAGAGGGCATGGACACTGAAGCTTTCTTT CASSHTEGMDTEAFF
TRBJ2-1 TRBV12-3/TRBV12-4 few - TGTGCCAGCAGTCCCGAACTAGGAAGCTCCTACAATGAGCAGTTCTTC CASSPELGSSYNEQFF
TRBJ2-5 TRBV10-3 - - TGTGCCATCAGTGGAGACAGGTTGCAAGAGACCCAGTACTTC CAISGDRLQETQYF
TRBJ2-3 TRBV7-9 once TRBD2 TGTGCCAGCAGCTTCGGACTAGCGGGATACACTACGTTGGCAGATACGCAGTATTTT CASSFGLAGYTTLADTQYF
TRBJ2-4 TRBV9 few - TGTGCCAGCAGCGAGGGAGGAGGGTGGGCCAAAAACATTCAGTACTTC CASSEGGGWAKNIQYF
TRBJ2-1 TRBV20-1 - TRBD2 TGCAGTGCTAGAGTGGGACTAGCGGGAGAAGAGCAGTTCTTC CSARVGLAGEEQFF